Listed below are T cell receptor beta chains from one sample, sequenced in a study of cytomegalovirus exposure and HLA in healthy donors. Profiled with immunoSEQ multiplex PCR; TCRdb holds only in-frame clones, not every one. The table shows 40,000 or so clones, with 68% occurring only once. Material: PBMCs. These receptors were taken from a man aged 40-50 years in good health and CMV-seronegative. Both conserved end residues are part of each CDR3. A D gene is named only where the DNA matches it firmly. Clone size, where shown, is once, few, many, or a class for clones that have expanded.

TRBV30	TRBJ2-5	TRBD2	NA	TGTGCCTGGACTAGCGGGGGGGCGGGAGAGACCCAGTACTTC	CAWTSGGAGETQYF
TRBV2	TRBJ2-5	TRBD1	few	TGTGCCAGCAGGTTTCGGGAGACAGGGGCGAAAGAGACCCAGTACTTC	CASRFRETGAKETQYF
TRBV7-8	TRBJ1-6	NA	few	TGTGCCAGCAGCTTAGTTTTCGGGGAAAATTCACCCCTCCACTTT	CASSLVFGENSPLHF
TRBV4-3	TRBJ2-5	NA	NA	TGCGCCAGCAGCCAAGGACCAGGGACTGAGACCCAGTACTTC	CASSQGPGTETQYF
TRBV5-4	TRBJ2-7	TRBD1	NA	TGTGCCAGCAGCTTTACAGGGGCCTACGAGCAGTACTTC	CASSFTGAYEQYF
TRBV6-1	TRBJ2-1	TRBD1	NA	TGTGCCAGCAGTGAGCCCTACGGGACAGACAATGAGCAGTTCTTC	CASSEPYGTDNEQFF
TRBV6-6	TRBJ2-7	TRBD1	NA	TGTGCCAGCAGCCACGGGACAGGGCCCCACGAGCAGTACTTC	CASSHGTGPHEQYF
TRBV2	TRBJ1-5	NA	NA	TGTGCCAGCAGTGAGCGGCAGACCAATCAGCCCCAGCATTTT	CASSERQTNQPQHF
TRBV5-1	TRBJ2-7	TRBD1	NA	TGCGCCAGCAGCTTGGGGGGGACAGGGAGGGCGTACGAGCAGTACTTC	CASSLGGTGRAYEQYF
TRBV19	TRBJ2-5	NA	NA	TGTGCCAGTAGTCCCGGGGAGACCCAGTACTTC	CASSPGETQYF
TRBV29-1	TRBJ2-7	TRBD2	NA	TGCAGCGTCGGGACTAGCGGGGGGGCGAGCTCCTACGAGCAGTACTTC	CSVGTSGGASSYEQYF
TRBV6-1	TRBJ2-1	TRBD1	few	TGTGCCAGCAGTGGGGGAACCGGGACAGCGAATGAGCAGTTCTTC	CASSGGTGTANEQFF